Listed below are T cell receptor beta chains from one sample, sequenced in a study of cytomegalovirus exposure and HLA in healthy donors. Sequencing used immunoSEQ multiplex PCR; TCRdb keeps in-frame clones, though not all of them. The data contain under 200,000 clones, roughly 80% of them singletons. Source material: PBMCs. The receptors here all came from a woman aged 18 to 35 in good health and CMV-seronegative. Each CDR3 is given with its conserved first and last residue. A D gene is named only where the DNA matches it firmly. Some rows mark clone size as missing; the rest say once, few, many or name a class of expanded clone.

cdr3_aa: CASSYWDRGDQPQHF; cdr3_nt: TGTGCCAGCAGTTACTGGGACAGGGGTGATCAGCCCCAGCATTTT; v_call: TRBV6-6; j_call: TRBJ1-5; clone_size: -; d_call: TRBD1
cdr3_aa: CASSFSDRGEDTQYF; cdr3_nt: TGTGCCAGCAGTTTTTCGGACAGGGGCGAAGATACGCAGTATTTT; v_call: TRBV28; j_call: TRBJ2-3; clone_size: -; d_call: TRBD1
cdr3_aa: CASSRHFTGQGANSGANVLTF; cdr3_nt: TGTGCCAGCAGCCGCCATTTTACGGGACAGGGGGCAAATTCCGGGGCCAACGTCCTGACTTTC; v_call: TRBV4-2; j_call: TRBJ2-6; clone_size: -; d_call: TRBD1
cdr3_aa: CASSPRTGGTEAFF; cdr3_nt: TGTGCCAGCAGCCCGCGGACAGGGGGCACTGAAGCTTTCTTT; v_call: TRBV7-8; j_call: TRBJ1-1; clone_size: -; d_call: TRBD1
cdr3_aa: CASSLLQGLNTEAFF; cdr3_nt: TGTGCCAGCAGTTTATTGCAGGGATTGAACACTGAAGCTTTCTTT; v_call: TRBV28; j_call: TRBJ1-1; clone_size: -; d_call: -
cdr3_aa: CASSVDGGSKYEQYF; cdr3_nt: TGTGCCAGCAGCGTAGACGGCGGGAGCAAGTACGAGCAGTACTTC; v_call: TRBV9; j_call: TRBJ2-7; clone_size: -; d_call: TRBD2
cdr3_aa: CAWSVDSALALEQYF; cdr3_nt: TGTGCCTGGAGTGTTGACTCTGCCTTAGCGCTCGAGCAGTACTTC; v_call: TRBV30; j_call: TRBJ2-7; clone_size: -; d_call: -
cdr3_aa: CAIGSGTGAYEQYF; cdr3_nt: TGTGCCATCGGTTCTGGGACAGGGGCCTACGAGCAGTACTTC; v_call: TRBV10-3; j_call: TRBJ2-7; clone_size: -; d_call: TRBD1
cdr3_aa: CASSLVERGPNTF; cdr3_nt: TGTGCCAGCAGCTTAGTCGAAAGGGGCCCGAACACCTTC; v_call: TRBV7-6; j_call: TRBJ1-2; clone_size: once; d_call: -
cdr3_aa: CASSFPGLAGVESYEQYF; cdr3_nt: TGTGCCAGCAGCTTTCCGGGACTAGCGGGAGTTGAGTCCTACGAGCAGTACTTC; v_call: TRBV5-4; j_call: TRBJ2-7; clone_size: -; d_call: TRBD2
cdr3_aa: CSVRWEREKRNEQFF; cdr3_nt: TGCAGCGTTCGTTGGGAGCGGGAGAAGAGGAATGAGCAGTTCTTC; v_call: TRBV29-1; j_call: TRBJ2-1; clone_size: -; d_call: TRBD2
cdr3_aa: CASSLTYPGLAGGSTDTQYF; cdr3_nt: TGCGCCAGCAGCCTTACCTACCCAGGACTAGCGGGAGGGAGCACAGATACGCAGTATTTT; v_call: TRBV4-3; j_call: TRBJ2-3; clone_size: once; d_call: TRBD2
cdr3_aa: CSVEGPGANTGELFF; cdr3_nt: TGCAGCGTTGAAGGCCCGGGGGCGAACACCGGGGAGCTGTTTTTT; v_call: TRBV29-1; j_call: TRBJ2-2; clone_size: few; d_call: -
cdr3_aa: CATSRDLASGRFQYF; cdr3_nt: TGTGCCACCAGCAGAGATTTGGCTAGCGGGCGGTTTCAGTACTTC; v_call: TRBV15; j_call: TRBJ2-4; clone_size: -; d_call: TRBD2
cdr3_aa: CACVTGTEAFF; cdr3_nt: TGTGCCTGCGTGACTGGGACTGAAGCTTTCTTT; v_call: TRBV30; j_call: TRBJ1-1; clone_size: -; d_call: -
cdr3_aa: CASSAYGGGTLKYTEAFF; cdr3_nt: TGTGCCAGCAGTGCATACGGTGGAGGGACCCTGAAGTACACTGAAGCTTTCTTT; v_call: TRBV25-1; j_call: TRBJ1-1; clone_size: -; d_call: -
cdr3_aa: CASSLISLAGAGAQYF; cdr3_nt: TGTGCCAGCAGCTTAATTTCCCTAGCGGGGGCCGGGGCCCAGTACTTC; v_call: TRBV13; j_call: TRBJ2-5; clone_size: -; d_call: TRBD2
cdr3_aa: CASISRGRALYNEQFF; cdr3_nt: TGTGCCAGCATCTCTAGAGGGAGGGCTCTCTACAATGAGCAGTTCTTC; v_call: TRBV28; j_call: TRBJ2-1; clone_size: many; d_call: TRBD2
cdr3_aa: CASIRDRDYGYTF; cdr3_nt: TGTGCCAGCATACGGGACAGGGACTATGGCTACACCTTC; v_call: TRBV6-1; j_call: TRBJ1-2; clone_size: -; d_call: TRBD1
cdr3_aa: CASSAGTSGVRKTQYF; cdr3_nt: TGTGCCAGCAGCGCGGGGACTAGCGGGGTCCGGAAGACCCAGTACTTC; v_call: TRBV9; j_call: TRBJ2-5; clone_size: -; d_call: TRBD2
cdr3_aa: CASSILAGGVTDTQYF; cdr3_nt: TGTGCCAGTAGTATTCTAGCGGGAGGGGTTACAGATACGCAGTATTTT; v_call: TRBV19; j_call: TRBJ2-3; clone_size: -; d_call: TRBD2
cdr3_aa: CASSTPRDSTNEKLFF; cdr3_nt: TGTGCCAGTAGTACACCGAGGGACTCAACTAATGAAAAACTGTTTTTT; v_call: TRBV19; j_call: TRBJ1-4; clone_size: -; d_call: -